The text below deals with one TCR beta chain. Its antigen is currently unknown. The sample is drawn from a study of cytomegalovirus exposure and HLA in healthy donors. Study-wide results and limits: Previously analyzed data showed that most TCR beta V segments were productive at a frequency of about 90% or about 30%. TCR beta sequences numbering more than 15,000 were associated with HLA alleles at 0.05 false discovery rate in a later analysis. The sole available immune exposure information was CMV serostatus.

After removal of 0 bases from V and 1 base from J, the junction contained 7 bases not matched to a gene. This CDR3 is built from 18 residues. Germline values: CDR1 SGHRS, CDR2 YFSETQ. Amplification used 60 Vbeta primers and 13 Jbeta primers. Original analysis: Approximately 11 million of some 80 million unique TCR beta chains were shared, per a later count. Sequenced by immunoSEQ multiplex PCR; TCRdb stores in-frame clones only, minus some. D and trimming come from the DNA, and the V and J calls and clone size come from that table. This table has over 100,000 clones, approximately 80% appearing once. The sequencing input was PBMCs. This chain joins TRBV5-1 and TRBJ2-5, with 12 bases identical to TRBD2. This receptor was taken from a woman between 18 and 29 years old in good health and CMV-seropositive. The CDR3 DNA follows: TGCGCCAGCAGCTTGGCCGACCTAGCGGGAGGGACCCAAGAGACCCAGTACTTC. This encodes CASSLADLAGGTQETQYF. The full variable domain, its missing parts supplied by reference TRBV5-1 and TRBJ2-5, is KAGVTQTPRYLIKTRGQQVTLSCSPISGHRSVSWYQQTPGQGLQFLFEYFSETQRNKGNFPGRFSGRQFSNSRSEMNVSTLELGDSALYLCASSLADLAGGTQETQYFGPGTRLLVL.